Listed below are T cell receptor beta chains from one sample, sequenced in a study of blood T cells in healthy people across ages. From the 5' RACE reads, TCRdb called clonotypes with MiXCR, one entry per CDR3 protein. Of approximately 800,000 distinct CDR3 sequences in the sample, more than 20% were seen once. These sequences were also reported in another study, on T cells of mothers and their children.

Source material: blood. All receptors come from a boy younger than 18 in good health. CDR3s include the opening cysteine and the closing phenylalanine or tryptophan. D genes are given only for firm matches. Some rows mark clone size as missing; the rest say once, few, many or name a class of expanded clone.

TRBV7-7	many	-	TRBJ2-5	CASSSNPGPQTETQYF	TGTGCTAGCAGTTCGAACCCGGGGCCCCAAACGGAGACCCAGTACTTC
TRBV28	-	TRBD1	TRBJ1-1	CASSLVGTGGNTEAFF	TGTGCCAGCAGTCTTGTCGGGACAGGGGGAAACACTGAAGCTTTCTTT
TRBV20-1	-	-	TRBJ2-5	CSAEGIEGGPRETQYF	TGCAGTGCAGAGGGTATAGAGGGGGGGCCCAGAGAGACCCAGTACTTC
TRBV27	-	TRBD1	TRBJ2-7	CANSLSGGQGYEQYF	TGTGCCAACAGTTTATCGGGGGGACAGGGTTACGAGCAGTACTTC
TRBV4-1	-	-	TRBJ1-5	CASSQDGRVDQPQHF	TGCGCCAGCAGCCAAGACGGCAGGGTCGACCAGCCCCAGCATTTT
TRBV7-3	-	-	TRBJ2-1	CASSPGHDSSYNEQFF	TGTGCCAGCAGCCCGGGACACGACAGCTCCTACAATGAGCAGTTCTTC
TRBV4-3	-	TRBD1	TRBJ1-3	CASSPQGAGGNTIYF	TGCGCCAGCAGCCCACAGGGGGCGGGAGGAAACACCATATATTTT
TRBV20-1	-	-	TRBJ2-3	CSAREWEFIDTQYF	TGCAGTGCTAGAGAATGGGAGTTCATAGATACGCAGTATTTT
TRBV20-1	few	-	TRBJ1-4	CSARSGTTEKLFF	TGCAGTGCTAGATCGGGAACCACCGAAAAACTGTTTTTT
TRBV6-2/TRBV6-3	few	TRBD1	TRBJ2-1	CASKTGTGGYNEQFF	TGTGCCAGCAAAACCGGGACAGGGGGCTACAATGAGCAGTTCTTC
TRBV9	few	TRBD1	TRBJ2-2	CASSPTDRERTGELFF	TGTGCCAGCAGCCCTACGGACAGGGAGAGAACCGGGGAGCTGTTTTTT
TRBV20-1	-	-	TRBJ1-2	CSARGRGETFGGYGYTF	TGCAGTGCTAGAGGAAGGGGGGAAACTTTTGGGGGCTATGGCTACACCTTC
TRBV29-1	few	-	TRBJ2-4	CSVLIAKNIQYF	TGCAGCGTCCTAATAGCCAAAAACATTCAGTACTTC